What follows is one T cell receptor (beta chain) and its context. The data were taken from a study of blood T cell repertoires in COVID-19. Overall study context: The United States, Italy and Spain provided the acute and convalescent COVID-19 samples. The cDNA or gDNA used as material had been derived from T cells, B-cell-depleted T cells, or PBMCs.

Under the authors' procedure: Reference gene primer amplification yielded estimated nucleated cell counts. Assay used: immunoSEQ multiplex PCR; TCRdb lists only in-frame clones, some missing. D and trimming were read from the DNA, whereas the V and J calls and clone size are those reported in that table. The sample consists of 180,000 or so clones, 80% to 90% of them appearing once. After removal of 4 bases from V and 4 bases from J, the junction contained 10 bases not matched to a gene. The CDR3 runs to 14 residues. Germline CDR1 is GTSNPN and CDR2 is SVGIG (reference sequence). Seattle participants joined during active infection and were tracked over time.

The TCR originated in a woman aged 40 to 50 with COVID-19, enrolled during active disease. This chain uses TRBV30 with TRBJ2-7; TRBD1 matches at 7 bases. The sample comprised peripheral blood. CDR3 protein: CAWTWDSMGYEQYF. CDR3 bases: TGTGCCTGGACTTGGGACAGCATGGGGTACGAGCAGTACTTC.